The 26 T cell receptor beta chains reported below all come from one sample, sequenced in a study of human T cells and chemical hapten exposure. The time point was: patch test 1, 2 weeks after DPC sensitization. As for treatment: therapeutic diphenylcyclopropenone sensitization with weekly scalp DPC. From the RACE reads, TCRdb called clonotypes with MiXCR, one entry per CDR3 protein. The sample lists 300,000 to 400,000 distinct CDR3 sequences; around 7% were seen once. The sequencing here drew on whole blood, taken in connection with sensitization to the hapten diphenylcyclopropenone (DPC). All receptors derive from a young woman with alopecia areata. Some clones in this sample may be carry-over from other donors' samples.

This chain connects TRBV7-3 to TRBJ2-3; 12 bases align to TRBD2. Germline V gene lookup returns CDR1 SGHTA and CDR2 FQGTGA. The CDR3 is 15 amino acids. After removal of 5 bases from V and 13 bases from J, the junction contained 13 bases not matched to a gene. The CDR3 region is CASSPGLAGLTRKYF. CDR3 in DNA: TGTGCCAGCAGCCCCGGACTAGCGGGACTCACACGAAAGTATTTT. The full variable domain, its missing parts supplied by reference TRBV7-3 and TRBJ2-3, is GAGVSQTPSNKVTEKGKYVELRCDPISGHTALYWYRQSLGQGPEFLIYFQGTGAADDSGLPNDRFFAVRPEGSVSTLKIQRTERGDSAVYLCASSPGLAGLTRKYFGPGTRLTVL.

This clonotype showed up just a few times. The V and J genes are TRBV9 and TRBJ2-1; D may be TRBD1 (5 bases). This CDR3 is built from 14 residues. Germline CDR1 reads SGDLS; CDR2 reads YYNGEE. The V end lost 3 bases, the J end lost 4 bases, and 11 bases lay between the germline ends. As DNA, the CDR3 is TGTGCCAGCAGCGGAGACGACAGATACAATGAGCAGTTCTTC. This translates into CASSGDDRYNEQFF.

There are many counts of this clonotype. J is TRBJ1-1 and V is TRBV6-2 or TRBV6-3; TRBD1 matches at 8 bases. J gave up 5 bases and V 6 bases, and 11 bases lay outside the gene matches. The CDR3 covers 15 residues. Germline CDR1 reads MNHEY; CDR2 reads SVGEGT. CDR3 sequence: CASRNGQGSWTEAFF. The CDR3 nucleotides are TGTGCCAGCAGAAACGGACAGGGTAGTTGGACTGAAGCTTTCTTT.

This CDR3 reads CASSLDAGGPRNEQFF. The CDR3 DNA is TGCGCCAGCAGCTTAGACGCGGGGGGGCCACGCAATGAGCAGTTCTTC. The chain is built from TRBV5-1 and TRBJ2-1; 9 bases align to TRBD2. Per germline, CDR1 SGHRS and CDR2 YFSETQ. J was trimmed by 6 bases and V by 2 bases; bases with no gene match: 9. CDR3 length: 16 residues.

The sample holds many counts of this clonotype. This chain connects TRBV20-1 to TRBJ1-2, with D unresolved. V was clipped by 3 bases and J by 1 base, with 6 bases between them. Germline CDR1 and CDR2: DFQATT and SNEGSKA (reference sequence). This CDR3 comprises 12 residues. CDR3 sequence (DNA): TGCAGTGCTAGTCCTCTTAACTATGGCTACACCTTC. This translates into CSASPLNYGYTF.

This clonotype appeared many times. The CDR3 sequence: CASSRAGGSEKLFF. The CDR3 DNA follows: TGTGCCAGCAGCCGTGCGGGGGGATCTGAAAAACTGTTTTTT. The rearrangement joins TRBV7-9 to TRBJ1-4, with TRBD1 as a possible D gene (5 bases). Germline assignment: CDR1 SEHNR and CDR2 FQNEAQ (reference sequence). V lost 5 bases and J lost 7, with 14 bases in between. The CDR3 consists of 14 residues.

This clonotype was detected only a few times. The chain has TRBV7-9 and TRBJ2-7; D might be TRBD1 (6 bases). Germline lookup yields CDR1 SEHNR and CDR2 FQNEAQ (reference sequence). The CDR3 spans 16 residues. Trimming cost V 5 bases and J 3 bases, with 20 bases left between them. The CDR3 loop reads CASSQAIQGMFYEQYF. The CDR3 DNA sequence: TGTGCCAGCAGCCAAGCCATACAGGGTATGTTCTACGAGCAGTACTTC.

The chain combines TRBV6-2 or TRBV6-3 with TRBJ2-5, with 8 bases aligning to TRBD1. Trimming cost V 2 bases and J 1 base; bases outside gene matches: 6. The CDR3 sequence is 16 residues long. Germline-derived CDR1 and CDR2 are MNHEY and SVGEGT. The CDR3 sequence is CASSYTMDRVQETQYF. The CDR3 nucleotides are TGTGCCAGCAGTTACACCATGGACAGGGTCCAAGAGACCCAGTACTTC.

This sequence joins TRBV6-5 and TRBJ2-5; the D is unclear. Germline V gene data show CDR1 as MNHEY and CDR2 as SVGAGI. The CDR3 has 15 residues. With 5 bases removed from V and 3 bases from J, the gap between germline ends came to 16 bases. The CDR3 nucleotides are TGTGCCAGCAGTCCGTCCCCCGGGCCCAAAGAGACCCAGTACTTC. This encodes CASSPSPGPKETQYF.

This clonotype was seen once. The chain employs TRBV6-6 and TRBJ1-6; 9 positions agree with TRBD1. The germline V gene encodes CDR1 MNHNY and CDR2 SVGAGI (reference sequence). The length of the CDR3 is 17 residues. With 2 bases clipped from V and 11 bases from J, the junction kept 13 bases outside the gene matches. CDR3 DNA sequence: TGTGCCAGCAGTTACCTCACATCCGGGACAGGGATGCCACCCCTCCACTTT. This encodes CASSYLTSGTGMPPLHF.

This clonotype was recorded a few times. This chain connects TRBV10-3 to TRBJ2-7, with TRBD1 matching 7 bases. V shed 0 bases, J shed 3 bases, and the junction held 5 bases outside the gene matches. CDR1 and CDR2 (germline): ENHRY, SYGVKD. This CDR3 is 15 amino acids long. The CDR3 DNA reads as TGTGCCATCAGTGAGTCGACAGGGCCGGTCTACGAGCAGTACTTC. The encoded protein is CAISESTGPVYEQYF.

This clonotype has a single count. An end of the junction does not agree with germline; a read error may underlie this. J is TRBJ2-5 and V is TRBV7-2, with a weak D call TRBD1 (5 bases). In germline, CDR1 is SGHTA, CDR2 FQGNSA. The CDR3 covers 16 residues. Written as DNA, the CDR3 is TGTGCCAGCAGCTTAGGGACGACAGTAATCCAAGAGACCAAGTACTTC. The encoded protein is CASSLGTTVIQETKYF. The full variable domain, completed using reference TRBV7-2 and TRBJ2-5, is GAGVSQSPSNKVTEKGKDVELRCDPISGHTALYWYRQSLGQGLEFLIYFQGNSAPDKSGLPSDRFSAERTGGSVSTLTIQRTQQEDSAVYLCASSLGTTVIQETKYFGPGTRLLVL.

There are many counts of this clonotype. V is TRBV20-1 and J is TRBJ2-7, with 8 positions matching TRBD1. The junction had 5 bases not matched to a gene; V was cut back by 6 bases and J by 4 bases. CDR3 length: 12 amino acids. CDR1 DFQATT and CDR2 SNEGSKA come from the germline V gene (reference sequence). In DNA, the CDR3 is TGCAGTGCCAGACAGGGGCAGTACGAGCAGTACTTC. Translating gives CSARQGQYEQYF.

In its sample, this clonotype was seen a few times. The chain links TRBV12-3 or TRBV12-4 to TRBJ2-7, with 9 bases fitting TRBD1. This CDR3 has 16 amino acids. V was clipped by 6 bases and J by 3 bases; unmatched bases: 12. The chain's CDR3 is CASSPSDRGNFYEQYF. The CDR3 nucleotides read TGTGCCAGCAGCCCAAGTGACAGGGGGAACTTCTACGAGCAGTACTTC.

The chain uses TRBV14 and TRBJ1-2; no clear D. The CDR3 is 12 amino acids. The germline V and J ends were trimmed by 4 bases and 4 bases, with 7 bases remaining between them. Germline V gene data show CDR1 as SGHDN and CDR2 as FVKESK. CDR3 nucleotide sequence: TGTGCCAGCAGCCGTGCTAGCTATGGCTACACCTTC. Its protein product is CASSRASYGYTF.

This chain's CDR3 is CASSLSLAGDYEQYF. In DNA form, the CDR3 reads TGTGCCAGCAGTTTATCACTAGCGGGGGACTACGAGCAGTACTTC. This chain joins TRBV27 and TRBJ2-7; TRBD2 agrees at 11 bases. Per the germline V gene, CDR1 is MNHEY and CDR2 is SMNVEV (reference sequence). Trimming removed 0 bases from V and 3 bases from J; junction bases left unmatched: 1. The CDR3 extends over 15 amino acids.

The chain is built from TRBV5-6 and TRBJ2-3; 8 bases match TRBD2. This CDR3 is built from 15 residues. V lost 0 bases and J lost 7; bases outside the gene matches: 7. Germline CDR1 is SGHDT and CDR2 is YYEEEE. CDR3 bases: TGTGCCAGCAGCTTGGCGGGGGGGCAAAGAAATACGCAGTATTTT. It translates to CASSLAGGQRNTQYF.

This clonotype was seen repeatedly, ten times or more. The chain has TRBV10-3 and TRBJ2-7; 7 bases fit TRBD2. Per germline, CDR1 ENHRY and CDR2 SYGVKD. Trimming took 0 bases from V and 2 from J; bases not matched to a gene: 4. This CDR3 comprises 15 residues. The DNA of the CDR3 is TGTGCCATCAGTGAGTCGGGAGGGGCCCCCTACGAGCAGTACTTC. Translating it yields CAISESGGAPYEQYF.

This clonotype occurred a few times. This rearrangement joins TRBV7-2 to TRBJ1-5; D possibly corresponds to TRBD1 (5 bases). The CDR3 sequence is 17 residues long. The V gene lost 4 bases and the J gene lost 3 bases, with 19 bases spanning the gap. Germline V lookup: CDR1 SGHTA, CDR2 FQGNSA. The CDR3 bases are TGTGCCAGCAGCTACGGGACCTTCCTTAACAACAATCAGCCCCAGCATTTT. Residues: CASSYGTFLNNNQPQHF.

The rearrangement uses TRBV18 and TRBJ1-1; a weak D match, TRBD1 (5 bases). The CDR3 sequence is 13 residues long. The V and J ends lost 3 bases and 10 bases respectively, with 15 bases between them. Germline V gene lookup returns CDR1 KGHSH and CDR2 LQKENI. The chain's CDR3 is CASSPDRDYGAFF. CDR3 coding DNA: TGTGCCAGCTCACCTGACCGGGACTATGGAGCTTTCTTT. Full variable domain (remainder filled in from reference TRBV18 and TRBJ1-1): NAGVMQNPRHLVRRRGQEARLRCSPMKGHSHVYWYRQLPEEGLKFMVYLQKENIIDESGMPKERFSAEFPKEGPSILRIQQVVRGDSAAYFCASSPDRDYGAFFGQGTRLTVV.

This clonotype was seen at least ten times. V usage is TRBV10-3 and J usage is TRBJ2-7; 7 bases fit TRBD1. Germline V CDR1 and CDR2: ENHRY, SYGVKD. The CDR3 covers 16 residues. V lost 6 bases, J lost 3 bases, and 14 bases stayed unmatched. In nucleotides, the CDR3 is TGTGCCATCAGAAAGGGGGCAGCGACAGACAGCTACGAGCAGTACTTC. The encoded protein is CAIRKGAATDSYEQYF.

The sample holds a few counts of this clonotype. J is TRBJ2-7 and V is TRBV6-5, with 10 bases that match TRBD2. CDR3 length: 13 residues. The J segment lost 4 bases and the V segment lost 8 bases, leaving 5 bases of the junction unmatched. CDR1 and CDR2 (germline): MNHEY, SVGAGI. Written as DNA, the CDR3 is TGTGCCAGCGGAGCGGGGGGGACTTACGAGCAGTACTTC. Translated, it gives CASGAGGTYEQYF.

This clonotype has at least ten counts. The chain recombines TRBV5-1 with TRBJ2-3, with D tentatively TRBD1 or TRBD2 (5 bases each). The V and J ends lost 0 bases and 1 base respectively, with 9 bases between them. The CDR3 covers 15 residues. Germline V gives CDR1 SGHRS, CDR2 YFSETQ. The CDR3 sequence is CASSLERGGTDTQYF. CDR3 nucleotides: TGCGCCAGCAGCTTGGAAAGGGGAGGCACAGATACGCAGTATTTT.

V and J are TRBV19 and TRBJ2-1; 8 positions match TRBD2. The V gene's germline CDR1 is LNHDA and CDR2 SQIVND (reference sequence). The CDR3 spans 13 residues. V was pared by 6 bases and J by 6 bases, with 4 bases of the junction left unmatched. The CDR3 sequence: CASRAGGLNEQFF. CDR3 DNA sequence: TGTGCCAGTAGGGCGGGGGGCCTCAATGAGCAGTTCTTC. Variable domain in full (rest from reference TRBV19 and TRBJ2-1): DGGITQSPKYLFRKEGQNVTLSCEQNLNHDAMYWYRQDPGQGLRLIYYSQIVNDFQKGDIAEGYSVSREKKESFPLTVTSAQKNPTAFYLCASRAGGLNEQFFGPGTRLTVL.

CDR3 in DNA: TGCGCCAGCAGCCAAGCTGGCGGACGAGGCTCTAACTATGGCTACACCTTC. The encoded protein is CASSQAGGRGSNYGYTF. J is TRBJ1-2 and V is TRBV4-3; D is unclear. The length of the CDR3 is 17 residues. Germline V CDR1 and CDR2: LGHNA, YSLEER. Deletions cut 1 base from V and 0 bases from J, with 15 bases between.

This clonotype was picked up a small number of times. This chain links TRBV14 with TRBJ1-3; 7 bases map to TRBD1. The CDR3 is made up of 17 amino acids. The germline CDR1 and CDR2 sequences are SGHDN and FVKESK. Trimming removed 1 base from V and 1 base from J; junction bases left unmatched: 7. The CDR3 sequence is CASSQGNLTGSGNTIYF. CDR3 DNA sequence: TGTGCCAGCAGCCAAGGGAATTTGACAGGGTCTGGAAACACCATATATTTT.